The 23 T cell receptor beta chains in this list originate from one sample, sequenced in a study of blood T cell repertoires in COVID-19. Clones were sequenced by immunoSEQ multiplex PCR, and TCRdb holds only the in-frame ones, with some missing. The sample shows 200,000 to 250,000 clones, around 82% of them seen only once. Sequenced sample: peripheral blood. Receptors were obtained from a woman of 80 years or more with acute or convalescent COVID-19.

The genes are TRBV4-3 and TRBJ1-1; no clear D gene. V dropped 0 bases and J dropped 1 base, with 9 bases sitting between them. The length of the CDR3 is 15 residues. Germline V lookup: CDR1 LGHNA, CDR2 YSLEER. The CDR3 loop is CASSQDLAGNTEAFF. For the CDR3, the DNA is TGCGCCAGCAGCCAAGATCTGGCAGGGAACACTGAAGCTTTCTTT.

The chain employs TRBV19 and TRBJ1-6; a weak D match, TRBD1 (5 bases). Germline CDR1 reads LNHDA; CDR2 reads SQIVND (reference sequence). V lost 6 bases and J lost 5, with 11 bases in between. CDR3 length equals 14 residues. CDR3 DNA sequence: TGTGCCAGTAGCCGAGGGGAGGATAATTCACCCCTCCACTTT. Its protein is CASSRGEDNSPLHF.

This chain joins TRBV18 and TRBJ1-3, with 10 bases aligning to TRBD1. V lost 6 bases and J lost 7; bases outside the gene matches: 9. CDR1 and CDR2 from the germline V gene are KGHSH and LQKENI. This CDR3 comprises 15 residues. The CDR3 DNA follows: TGTGCCAGCTCCCCGGGACAGGGGACCCGTAACACCATATATTTT. Protein: CASSPGQGTRNTIYF.

The V call is TRBV3-1 (or the pseudogene TRBV3-2), the J call TRBJ1-1; D is uncertain. The germline V gene has CDR1 LGHDT and CDR2 YNNKEL (reference sequence). The CDR3 contains 14 residues. The V end lost 4 bases, the J end lost 0 bases, and 9 bases lay between the germline ends. The CDR3 region is CASSPGSLNTEAFF. The CDR3 DNA follows: TGTGCCAGCAGCCCCGGGAGCTTGAACACTGAAGCTTTCTTT.

V usage is TRBV29-1 and J usage is TRBJ1-2, with TRBD1 identical over 7 bases. The CDR3 has 14 residues. CDR1 is SQVTM and CDR2 is ANQGSEA in the germline V gene. V dropped 6 bases and J dropped 2; count of bases not matched to a gene: 9. CDR3 bases: TGCAGCGTCAAGCACGCAGGGGGGAACTATGGCTACACCTTC. It yields the protein CSVKHAGGNYGYTF.

The genes are TRBV19 and TRBJ2-7; TRBD1 agrees at 8 bases. This CDR3 comprises 18 residues. Germline V CDR1 and CDR2: LNHDA, SQIVND (reference sequence). V gave up 0 bases and J gave up 5 bases; unmatched junction bases: 15. CDR3 sequence reads: CASSIDVPTGGRGHEQYF. CDR3 in DNA: TGTGCCAGTAGTATAGACGTCCCAACAGGGGGTCGGGGGCACGAGCAGTACTTC.

The chain couples TRBV30 to TRBJ1-2, with 8 bases identical to TRBD1. Germline V gene sequence: CDR1 GTSNPN, CDR2 SVGIG (reference sequence). CDR3 length equals 15 residues. V shed 4 bases and J 0 bases; nucleotides not matched to a gene: 7. For the CDR3, the DNA is TGTGCCTGGACGGACAGGGTAGGAGCTAACTATGGCTACACCTTC. It codes for CAWTDRVGANYGYTF.

The chain carries TRBV7-9 and TRBJ1-6; 7 bases match TRBD1. This CDR3 is built from 14 residues. After removal of 5 bases from V and 7 bases from J, the junction contained 5 bases not matched to a gene. CDR1 and CDR2 from the germline V gene are SEHNR and FQNEAQ (reference sequence). The CDR3 here is CASSPRGNNSPLHF. CDR3 DNA: TGTGCCAGCAGCCCCAGGGGGAACAATTCACCCCTCCACTTT.

The rearrangement links TRBV4-1 to TRBJ1-2; D not resolved. Germline CDR1 and CDR2: MGHRA and YSYEKL. The V end was cut by 2 bases, the J end by 4 bases, with 5 bases between. The CDR3 is 12 amino acids. The CDR3 loop is CASSQSGYGYTF. The CDR3, as DNA: TGCGCCAGCAGCCAATCCGGCTATGGCTACACCTTC.

This clone was counted a few times. The chain links TRBV5-5 to TRBJ1-5, with a possible D match to TRBD1 (6 bases). Germline CDR1 and CDR2: SGHKS and YYEKEE (reference sequence). V was pared by 0 bases and J by 6 bases, with 13 bases between. CDR3 size: 15 residues. CDR3 residues: CASSLGGGAGQPQHF. The CDR3 nucleotides are TGTGCCAGCAGCTTGGGGGGGGGCGCAGGTCAGCCCCAGCATTTT. Complete variable domain (other parts from reference TRBV5-5 and TRBJ1-5): DAGVTQSPTHLIKTRGQQVTLRCSPISGHKSVSWYQQVLGQGPQFIFQYYEKEERGRGNFPDRFSARQFPNYSSELNVNALLLGDSALYLCASSLGGGAGQPQHFGDGTRLSIL.

The genes are TRBV5-4 and TRBJ2-1, with 10 nucleotides matching TRBD2. This CDR3 has 15 residues. Germline trimming cut 3 bases from V and 5 bases from J; bases unmatched to any gene: 5. From germline, CDR1 is SGHNT and CDR2 YYREEE (reference sequence). The DNA of the CDR3 is TGTGCCAGCAGCTCCCTAGCGGGGGCCGACAATGAGCAGTTCTTC. Protein sequence: CASSSLAGADNEQFF. The full variable domain, rest sourced from reference TRBV5-4 and TRBJ2-1, is ETGVTQSPTHLIKTRGQQVTLRCSSQSGHNTVSWYQQALGQGPQFIFQYYREEENGRGNFPPRFSGLQFPNYSSELNVNALELDDSALYLCASSSLAGADNEQFFGPGTRLTVL.

In nucleotides, the CDR3 is TGTGCCAGCAGCCGCTGGGGAGATAATGAAAAACTGTTTTTT. It translates to CASSRWGDNEKLFF. The rearrangement uses TRBV7-9 and TRBJ1-4; D gene ambiguous. The germline gives CDR1 SEHNR, CDR2 FQNEAQ (reference sequence). Trimming removed 5 bases from V and 4 bases from J, with 11 bases in between. The CDR3 has 14 amino acids.

The J gene is TRBJ1-4, the V gene TRBV30; D possibly corresponds to TRBD1 (5 bases). This CDR3 has 16 amino acids. Germline V gene sequence: CDR1 GTSNPN, CDR2 SVGIG (reference sequence). V shed 4 bases and J shed 6 bases, with 21 bases lying between them. In DNA form, the CDR3 reads TGTGCCTGGACTCACCGAAGGGCCAGGGCGGATGAAAAACTGTTTTTT. Translated, it gives CAWTHRRARADEKLFF.

This rearrangement joins TRBV5-6 to TRBJ1-1; D remains unclear. With 4 bases removed from V and 5 bases from J, the gap between germline ends came to 15 bases. CDR3 length: 14 amino acids. Germline V lookup: CDR1 SGHDT, CDR2 YYEEEE. The CDR3 region is CASSPAGIRTEAFF. CDR3 coding DNA: TGTGCCAGCAGCCCAGCGGGGATCCGTACTGAAGCTTTCTTT. Based on the CDR3 plus reference TRBV5-6 and TRBJ1-1, the full variable domain is DAGVTQSPTHLIKTRGQQVTLRCSPKSGHDTVSWYQQALGQGPQFIFQYYEEEERQRGNFPDRFSGHQFPNYSSELNVNALLLGDSALYLCASSPAGIRTEAFFGQGTRLTVV.

The chain couples TRBV6-2 or TRBV6-3 to TRBJ1-1, with D unclear. Germline loops: CDR1 MNHEY, CDR2 SVGEGT. V dropped 0 bases and J dropped 12 bases, with 14 bases sitting between them. The CDR3 is made up of 13 amino acids. The CDR3 sequence is CASSYSGALSSFF. For the CDR3, the DNA is TGTGCCAGCAGTTACTCCGGTGCGTTGTCTTCTTTCTTT.

The CDR3 DNA is TGTGCCAGCAGCTTAGATAACGCGGACAGTTTTGATGGCTACACCTTC. Amino acids: CASSLDNADSFDGYTF. This chain links TRBV11-2 with TRBJ1-2; perhaps TRBD1 as D (6 bases). The CDR3 runs to 16 residues. CDR1 and CDR2 (germline): SGHAT, FQNNGV. V lost 0 bases to trimming and J lost 6 bases, with 17 bases between them.

This rearrangement joins TRBV6-2 or TRBV6-3 to TRBJ1-4; 9 bases line up with TRBD1. This CDR3 is built from 15 residues. V shed 3 bases, J shed 7 bases, and the junction held 6 bases outside the gene matches. Germline V gene sequence: CDR1 MNHEY, CDR2 SVGEGT. The CDR3 is CASSYSTGGPEKLFF. The DNA for the CDR3 is TGTGCCAGCAGTTATTCGACAGGGGGACCTGAAAAACTGTTTTTT.

The chain uses TRBV19 and TRBJ1-2; TRBD1 matches 9 bases. CDR3 length: 18 amino acids. CDR1 is LNHDA, CDR2 SQIVND, per germline (reference sequence). J gave up 4 bases and V 0 bases, and 12 bases lay outside the gene matches. The CDR3 DNA is TGTGCCAGTAGTATAGATCCGGGACAGGGATTTTCTTTCTATGGCTACACCTTC. Protein product: CASSIDPGQGFSFYGYTF. The whole variable domain, remainder taken from reference TRBV19 and TRBJ1-2, is DGGITQSPKYLFRKEGQNVTLSCEQNLNHDAMYWYRQDPGQGLRLIYYSQIVNDFQKGDIAEGYSVSREKKESFPLTVTSAQKNPTAFYLCASSIDPGQGFSFYGYTFGSGTRLTVV.

V and J are TRBV12-3 or TRBV12-4 and TRBJ1-1, with D unclear. V lost 3 bases and J lost 3, with 8 bases in between. The CDR3 has 13 amino acids. CDR3 protein: CASSFRRDTEAFF. As DNA, the CDR3 is TGTGCCAGCAGTTTCCGGAGGGACACTGAAGCTTTCTTT.

The chain employs TRBV6-5 and TRBJ2-4; possibly TRBD2 for D (6 bases). The germline gives CDR1 MNHEY, CDR2 SVGAGI. CDR3 length equals 15 residues. V was cut by 7 bases and J by 0 bases, with 13 bases left in between. The CDR3 bases are TGTGCCAGCACCACGGGGGAGCTAGCCAAAAACATTCAGTACTTC. Protein: CASTTGELAKNIQYF.

The chain uses TRBV19 and TRBJ1-2, with D possibly matching TRBD1 (5 bases). Germline V gene lookup returns CDR1 LNHDA and CDR2 SQIVND (reference sequence). With 7 bases removed from V and 6 bases from J, the gap between germline ends came to 18 bases. The CDR3 totals 14 residues. This CDR3 reads CASNQGFISNGYTF. In DNA, the CDR3 is TGTGCCAGTAACCAGGGATTTATTTCGAATGGCTACACCTTC.

The chain carries TRBV4-3 and TRBJ2-2, with D perhaps TRBD2 (5 bases). Trimming removed 1 base at V and 1 base at J, with 7 bases between. CDR3 length: 15 residues. Germline CDR1 and CDR2: LGHNA and YSLEER. The CDR3 DNA is TGCGCCAGCAGCCAAGTGAGCGGGAACACCGGGGAGCTGTTTTTT. Translated: CASSQVSGNTGELFF.

The CDR3 loop reads CASRGTAEAFF. The CDR3 DNA follows: TGTGCCAGCAGGGGCACGGCTGAAGCTTTCTTT. The rearrangement links TRBV25-1 to TRBJ1-1; D is unclear. The germline CDR1 and CDR2 sequences are MGHDK and SYGVNS. Deletions cut 6 bases from V and 6 bases from J, with 8 bases between. This CDR3 region has 11 residues.